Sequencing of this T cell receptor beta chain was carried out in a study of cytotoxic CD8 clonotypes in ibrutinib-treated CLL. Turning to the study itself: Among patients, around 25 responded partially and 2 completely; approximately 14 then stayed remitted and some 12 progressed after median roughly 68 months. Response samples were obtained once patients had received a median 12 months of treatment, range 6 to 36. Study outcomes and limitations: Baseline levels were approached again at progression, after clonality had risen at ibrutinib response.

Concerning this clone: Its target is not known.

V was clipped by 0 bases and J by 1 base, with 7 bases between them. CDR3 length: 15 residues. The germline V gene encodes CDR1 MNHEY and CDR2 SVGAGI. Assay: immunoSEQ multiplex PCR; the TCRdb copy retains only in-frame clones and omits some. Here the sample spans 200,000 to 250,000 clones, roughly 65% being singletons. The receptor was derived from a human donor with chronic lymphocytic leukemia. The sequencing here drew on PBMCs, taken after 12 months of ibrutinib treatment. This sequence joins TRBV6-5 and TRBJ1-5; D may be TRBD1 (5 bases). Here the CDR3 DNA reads TGTGCCAGCAGTTACTCGACAGCCAGCAATCAGCCCCAGCATTTT. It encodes CASSYSTASNQPQHF.